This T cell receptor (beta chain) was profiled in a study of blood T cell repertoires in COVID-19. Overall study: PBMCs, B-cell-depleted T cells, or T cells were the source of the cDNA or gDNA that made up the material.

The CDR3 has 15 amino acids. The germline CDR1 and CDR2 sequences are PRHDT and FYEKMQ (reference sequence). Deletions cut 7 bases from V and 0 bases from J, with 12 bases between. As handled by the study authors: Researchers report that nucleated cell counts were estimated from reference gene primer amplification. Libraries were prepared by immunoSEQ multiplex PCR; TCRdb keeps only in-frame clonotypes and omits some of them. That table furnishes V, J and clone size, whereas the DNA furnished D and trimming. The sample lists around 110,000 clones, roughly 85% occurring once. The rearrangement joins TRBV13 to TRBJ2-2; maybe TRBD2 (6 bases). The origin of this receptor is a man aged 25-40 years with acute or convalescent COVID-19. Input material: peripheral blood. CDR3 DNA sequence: TGTGCCAGCACCACGGGACTCTCGAACACCGGGGAGCTGTTTTTT. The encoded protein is CASTTGLSNTGELFF.